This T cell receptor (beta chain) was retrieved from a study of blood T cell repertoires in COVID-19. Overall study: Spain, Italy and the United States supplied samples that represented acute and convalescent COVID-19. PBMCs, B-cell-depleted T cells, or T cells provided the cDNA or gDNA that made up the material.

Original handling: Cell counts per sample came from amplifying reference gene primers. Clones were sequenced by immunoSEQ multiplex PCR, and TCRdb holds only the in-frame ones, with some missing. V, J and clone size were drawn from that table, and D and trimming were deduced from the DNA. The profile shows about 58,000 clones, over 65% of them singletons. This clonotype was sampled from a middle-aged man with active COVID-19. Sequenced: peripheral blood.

The DNA of the CDR3 is TGTGCCAGCAGCTTAGAGGGGGCCCGCACAGATACGCAGTATTTT. Its translation: CASSLEGARTDTQYF. The chain couples TRBV7-2 to TRBJ2-3; 7 nucleotides align to TRBD1. The V gene's germline CDR1 is SGHTA and CDR2 FQGNSA. CDR3 length: 15 amino acids. V shed 1 base and J 1 base; nucleotides not matched to a gene: 2.